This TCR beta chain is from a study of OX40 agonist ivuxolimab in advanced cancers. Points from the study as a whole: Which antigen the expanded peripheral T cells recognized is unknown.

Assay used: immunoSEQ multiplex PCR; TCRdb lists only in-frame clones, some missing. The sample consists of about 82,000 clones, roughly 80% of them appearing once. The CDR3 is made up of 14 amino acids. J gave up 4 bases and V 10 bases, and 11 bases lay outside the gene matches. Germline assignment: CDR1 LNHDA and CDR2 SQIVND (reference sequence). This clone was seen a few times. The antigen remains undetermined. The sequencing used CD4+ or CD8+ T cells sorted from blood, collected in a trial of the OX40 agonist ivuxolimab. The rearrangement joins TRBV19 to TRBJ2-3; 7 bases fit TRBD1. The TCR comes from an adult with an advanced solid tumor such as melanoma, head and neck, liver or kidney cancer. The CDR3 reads CATSDRAGADTQYF. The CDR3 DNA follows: TGTGCCACCTCAGACAGGGCCGGGGCAGATACGCAGTATTTT. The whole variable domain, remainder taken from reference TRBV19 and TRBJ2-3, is DGGITQSPKYLFRKEGQNVTLSCEQNLNHDAMYWYRQDPGQGLRLIYYSQIVNDFQKGDIAEGYSVSREKKESFPLTVTSAQKNPTAFYLCATSDRAGADTQYFGPGTRLTVL.